This T cell receptor (beta chain) comes out of a study of Graves' ophthalmopathy and Graves' hyperthyroidism. This CDR3 is built from 14 residues. CDR1 and CDR2 from the germline V gene are LNHDA and SQIVND (reference sequence). The germline V and J ends were trimmed by 8 bases and 0 bases, with 13 bases remaining between them. For this clonotype: Because the CDR3 is missing its conserved closing phenylalanine or tryptophan, this is likely a read error.

Investigators amplified TCR beta CDR3 regions from RNA transcripts. Scientists carried out first-round RT-PCR using HTBI primers and then a second-round multiplex PCR. TCRdb reanalysed the multiplex PCR reads using MiXCR and keeps one entry per CDR3 protein. The table has under 350,000 distinct CDR3 sequences, roughly 15% seen once; the top ten hold 9% to 15%. The sequence derives from an adult man with Graves' ophthalmopathy. V is TRBV19 and J is TRBJ1-1; D is possibly TRBD1 (6 bases). Sample: peripheral blood. This CDR3 is CASGFRGLNTEAFL. CDR3 sequence (DNA): TGTGCCAGTGGATTTCGGGGGCTGAACACTGAAGCTTTCCTT.